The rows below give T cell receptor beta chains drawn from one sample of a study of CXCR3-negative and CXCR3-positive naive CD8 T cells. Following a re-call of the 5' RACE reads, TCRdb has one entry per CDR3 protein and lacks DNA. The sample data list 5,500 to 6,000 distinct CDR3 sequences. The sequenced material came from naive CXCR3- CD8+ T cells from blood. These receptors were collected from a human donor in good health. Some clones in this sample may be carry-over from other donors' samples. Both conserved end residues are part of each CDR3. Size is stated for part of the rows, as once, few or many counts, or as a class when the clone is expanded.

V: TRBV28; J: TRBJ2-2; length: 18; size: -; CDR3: CASSSPFLNGLNTGELFF
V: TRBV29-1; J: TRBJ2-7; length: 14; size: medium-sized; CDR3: CSVLQGTSSYEQYF
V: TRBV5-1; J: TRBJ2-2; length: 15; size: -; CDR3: CASSLRTSNTGELFF
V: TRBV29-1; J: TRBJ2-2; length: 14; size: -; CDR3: CSGAGAANTGELFF
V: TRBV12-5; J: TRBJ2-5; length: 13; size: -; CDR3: CASGPPDQETQYF
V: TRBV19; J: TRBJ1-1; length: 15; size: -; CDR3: CASSMERGPNTEAFF
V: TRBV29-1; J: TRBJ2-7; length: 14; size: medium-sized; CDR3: CSVGDRGLAYEQYF
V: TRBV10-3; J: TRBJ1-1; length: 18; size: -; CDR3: CAISEAGQGRRRNTEAFF
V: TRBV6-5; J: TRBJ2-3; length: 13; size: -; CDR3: CASSPGAGGTQYF
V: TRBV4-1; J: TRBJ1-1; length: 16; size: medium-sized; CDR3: CASSQTSRTVNTEAFF
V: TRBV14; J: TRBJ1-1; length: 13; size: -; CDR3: CASSTHRDTEAFF
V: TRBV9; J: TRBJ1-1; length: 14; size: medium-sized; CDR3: CASRGQGGNTEAFF
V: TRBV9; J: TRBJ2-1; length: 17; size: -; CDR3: CASSVEKLAATYNEQFF
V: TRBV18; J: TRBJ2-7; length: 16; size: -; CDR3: CASSPTTGQGGYEQYF
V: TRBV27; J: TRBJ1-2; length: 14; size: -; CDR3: CASRAAGLIYGYTF
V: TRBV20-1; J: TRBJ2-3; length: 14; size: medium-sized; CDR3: CSAASGGAVDTQYF
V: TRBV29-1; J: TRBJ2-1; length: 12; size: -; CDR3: CSEGTGANEQFF
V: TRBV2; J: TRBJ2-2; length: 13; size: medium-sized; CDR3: CASSGLVGGELFF
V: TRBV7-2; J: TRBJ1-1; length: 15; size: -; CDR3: CASSLYSKENTEAFF
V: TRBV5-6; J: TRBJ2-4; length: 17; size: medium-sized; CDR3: CASSLAIAGGPKNIQYF
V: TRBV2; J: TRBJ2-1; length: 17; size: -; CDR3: CASSPPILAVSYNEQFF
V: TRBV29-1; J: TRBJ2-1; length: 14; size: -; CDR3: CSVPGQNYLFAQFF
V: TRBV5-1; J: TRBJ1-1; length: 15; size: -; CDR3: CASSLGDRGNTEAFF
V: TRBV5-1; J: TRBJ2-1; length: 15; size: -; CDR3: CASSSGPSLYNEQFF
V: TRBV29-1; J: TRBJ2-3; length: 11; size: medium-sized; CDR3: CSVVGADTQYF
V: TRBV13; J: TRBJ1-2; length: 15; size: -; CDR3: CASSLAGLPNYGYTF
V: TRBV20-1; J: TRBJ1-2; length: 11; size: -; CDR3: CSARIIGGYTF
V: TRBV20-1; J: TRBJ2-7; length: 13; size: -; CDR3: CSAGRAGTYEQYF
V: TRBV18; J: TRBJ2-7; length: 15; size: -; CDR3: CASSPPTGQRYEQYF
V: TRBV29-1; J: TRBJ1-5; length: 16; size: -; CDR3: CSVNNFTGEGNQPQHF
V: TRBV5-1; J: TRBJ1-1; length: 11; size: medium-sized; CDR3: CASRVNTEAFF
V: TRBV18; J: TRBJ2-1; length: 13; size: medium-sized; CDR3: CASSAIRVNEQFF
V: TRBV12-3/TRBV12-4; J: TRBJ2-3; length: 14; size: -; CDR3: CASTPLANTDTQYF
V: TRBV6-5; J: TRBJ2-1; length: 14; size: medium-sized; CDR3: CASSYGGSSNEQFF
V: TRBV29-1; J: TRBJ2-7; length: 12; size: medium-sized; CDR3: CSVEDSSYEQYF
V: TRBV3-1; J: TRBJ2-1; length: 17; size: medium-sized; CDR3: CASSQGKTGSSYNEQFF
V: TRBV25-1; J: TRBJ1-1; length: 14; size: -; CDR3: CPSSEWDRDTEAFF
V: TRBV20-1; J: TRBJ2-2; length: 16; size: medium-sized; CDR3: CSARETSGRETGELFF
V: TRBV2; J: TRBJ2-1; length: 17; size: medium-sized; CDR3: CASSELGTRTSYNEQFF